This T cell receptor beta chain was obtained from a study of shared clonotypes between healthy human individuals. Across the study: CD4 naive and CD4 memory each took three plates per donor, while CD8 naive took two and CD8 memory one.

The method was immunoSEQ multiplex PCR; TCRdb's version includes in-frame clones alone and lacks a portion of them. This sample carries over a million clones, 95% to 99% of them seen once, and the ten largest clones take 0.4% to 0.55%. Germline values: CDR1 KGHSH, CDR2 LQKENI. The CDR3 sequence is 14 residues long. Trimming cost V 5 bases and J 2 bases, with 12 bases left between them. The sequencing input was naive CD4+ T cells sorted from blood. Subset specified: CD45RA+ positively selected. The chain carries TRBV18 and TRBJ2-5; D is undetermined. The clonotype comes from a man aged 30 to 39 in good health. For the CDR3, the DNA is TGTGCCAGCTCAGGCGGAACCACTCAAGAGACCCAGTACTTC. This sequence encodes CASSGGTTQETQYF.